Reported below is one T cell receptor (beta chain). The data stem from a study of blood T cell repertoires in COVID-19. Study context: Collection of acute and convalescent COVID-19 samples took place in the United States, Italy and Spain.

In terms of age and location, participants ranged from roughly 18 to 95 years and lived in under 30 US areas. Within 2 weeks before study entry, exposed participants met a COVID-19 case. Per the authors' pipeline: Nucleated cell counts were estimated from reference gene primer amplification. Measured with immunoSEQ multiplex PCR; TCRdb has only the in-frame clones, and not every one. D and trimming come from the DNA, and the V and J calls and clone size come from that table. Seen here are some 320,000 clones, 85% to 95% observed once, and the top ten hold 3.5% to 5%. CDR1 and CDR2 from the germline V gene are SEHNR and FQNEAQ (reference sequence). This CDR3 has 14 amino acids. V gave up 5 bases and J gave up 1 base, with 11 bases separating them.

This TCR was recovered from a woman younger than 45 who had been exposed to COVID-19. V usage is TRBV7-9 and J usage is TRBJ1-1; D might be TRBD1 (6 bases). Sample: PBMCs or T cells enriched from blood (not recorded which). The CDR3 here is CASSMLQGNTEAFF. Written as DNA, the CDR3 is TGTGCCAGCAGCATGCTACAGGGGAACACTGAAGCTTTCTTT.